This T cell receptor beta chain came from a study of blood T cell repertoires in COVID-19. Study information: Some COVID-19 samples were acute and others convalescent; all came from the United States, Italy and Spain. T cells, B-cell-depleted T cells, or PBMCs provided the cDNA or gDNA that served as material.

Authors' data handling: By means of reference gene primer amplification, nucleated cell counts were estimated. Generated by immunoSEQ multiplex PCR, the TCRdb table keeps only in-frame clones and is missing some. D and trimming were read from the DNA, whereas the V and J calls and clone size are those reported in that table. The sample shows 95,000 to 150,000 clones, roughly 89% of them seen only once. Trimming took 4 bases from V and 2 from J; bases not matched to a gene: 4. The CDR3 covers 15 residues. Germline lookup yields CDR1 SGHDN and CDR2 FVKESK. The V call is TRBV14, the J call TRBJ2-1, with 8 bases aligning to TRBD2. This receptor was identified in a woman in her twenties or thirties who had recovered from COVID-19. The sample was PBMCs or T cells enriched from blood (not recorded which). The DNA for the CDR3 is TGTGCCAGCAGCCCCGGGGGGGTCCCCTACAATGAGCAGTTCTTC. Translation gives CASSPGGVPYNEQFF.